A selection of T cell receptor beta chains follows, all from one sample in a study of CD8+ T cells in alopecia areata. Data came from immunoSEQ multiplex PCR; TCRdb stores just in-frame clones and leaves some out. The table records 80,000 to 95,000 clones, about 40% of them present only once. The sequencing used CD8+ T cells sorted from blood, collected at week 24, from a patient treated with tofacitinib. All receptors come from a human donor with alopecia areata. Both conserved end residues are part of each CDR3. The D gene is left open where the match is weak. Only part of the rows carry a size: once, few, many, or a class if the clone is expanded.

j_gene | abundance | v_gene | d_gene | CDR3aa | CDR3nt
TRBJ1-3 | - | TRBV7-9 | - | CASTPQASGNTIYF | TGTGCCAGCACCCCCCAGGCCTCTGGAAACACCATATATTTT
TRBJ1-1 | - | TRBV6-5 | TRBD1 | CASSYSTGSEAFF | TGTGCCAGCAGTTACTCGACAGGGTCTGAAGCTTTCTTT
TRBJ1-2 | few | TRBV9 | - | CASSPPQAGWGYTF | TGTGCCAGCAGCCCCCCCCAGGCCGGCTGGGGCTACACCTTC
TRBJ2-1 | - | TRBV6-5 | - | CASSYSSPLGDEQFF | TGTGCCAGCAGTTACTCGAGTCCGCTAGGGGATGAGCAGTTCTTC
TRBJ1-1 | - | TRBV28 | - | CASSLRTLSTEAFF | TGTGCCAGCAGTCTCCGTACGTTGAGTACTGAAGCTTTCTTT
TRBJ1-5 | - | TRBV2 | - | CASSPSTSGNQPQHF | TGTGCCAGCTCCCCCAGCACGTCTGGCAATCAGCCCCAGCATTTT
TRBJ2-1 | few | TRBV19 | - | CASSILAGRNEQFF | TGTGCCAGTAGTATTCTGGCGGGACGGAATGAGCAGTTCTTC
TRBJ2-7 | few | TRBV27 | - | CASSLPGLTEQYF | TGTGCCAGCAGCCTACCCGGACTAACCGAGCAGTACTTC
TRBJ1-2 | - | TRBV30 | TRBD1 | CAWSEGGGYTF | TGTGCCTGGAGTGAAGGGGGCGGCTACACCTTC
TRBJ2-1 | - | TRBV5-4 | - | CASSLGRGNPYNEQFF | TGTGCCAGCAGTCTGGGTAGGGGGAACCCCTACAATGAGCAGTTCTTC
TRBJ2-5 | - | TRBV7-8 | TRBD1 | CASSSRINRGQETQYF | TGTGCCAGCAGCAGCAGAATCAACAGGGGGCAAGAGACCCAGTACTTC
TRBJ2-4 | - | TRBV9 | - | CASSPSGVGGIQYF | TGTGCCAGCAGCCCGAGCGGAGTGGGGGGCATTCAGTACTTC
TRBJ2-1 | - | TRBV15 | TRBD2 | CATSRRTSGSSYNEQFF | TGTGCCACCAGCAGAAGGACTAGCGGGAGCTCCTACAATGAGCAGTTCTTC
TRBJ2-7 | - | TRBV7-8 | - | CASSFIPDSAEQYF | TGTGCCAGCAGTTTCATACCGGACAGCGCCGAGCAGTACTTC
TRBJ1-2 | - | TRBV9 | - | CASSVEGGGAGDYGYTF | TGTGCCAGCAGCGTAGAAGGCGGGGGCGCAGGTGACTATGGCTACACCTTC
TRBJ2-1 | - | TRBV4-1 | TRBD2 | CASSQDASGRRVLNEQFF | TGCGCCAGCAGCCAAGATGCAAGCGGGAGGAGAGTTTTAAATGAGCAGTTCTTC
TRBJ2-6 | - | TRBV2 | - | CASSHVRIPSGANVLTF | TGTGCCAGTTCACACGTTAGGATTCCCTCTGGGGCCAACGTCCTGACTTTC
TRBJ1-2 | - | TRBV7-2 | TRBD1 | CASSSLDRGNYGYTF | TGTGCCAGCAGCTCACTGGACAGGGGAAACTATGGCTACACCTTC